This T cell receptor beta chain was obtained from a study of T cell responses to AZD1222 COVID-19 vaccine. Study at large: Second doses that came at about 4 or about 12 weeks were put together.

With 4 bases clipped from V and 5 bases from J, the junction kept 10 bases outside the gene matches. In germline, CDR1 is MNHNY, CDR2 SVGAGI (reference sequence). CDR3 size: 16 residues. Method: immunoSEQ multiplex PCR; TCRdb's copy keeps in-frame clones and lacks some. Among some 99,000 clones, 91% were seen once, and the ten largest hold 7.5%. This clone has just one count. Antigen specificity is unknown. Study outcomes and limitations: Donors were mostly white British, more females; clonal diversity possibly underestimated. Following two doses of AZD1222, Spike-specific TCR breadth and depth rose.

This TCR was sampled from an adult in good health. Sequenced material: peripheral blood, taken on day 0 of AZD1222 vaccination. The chain links TRBV6-6 to TRBJ2-3; TRBD1 agrees at 9 bases. CDR3 region: CASSSPRDREEDTQYF. CDR3 bases: TGTGCCAGCAGTTCCCCTAGGGACAGGGAAGAAGATACGCAGTATTTT.